This T cell receptor (beta chain) was sequenced in a study of T cell responses to AZD1222 COVID-19 vaccine. Second-dose recipients at about 4 or about 12 weeks were treated as one pooled group. The study's findings and limits: Unmutated variant regions reportedly attract nearly half of all spike-specific TCRs. Breadth and depth of Spike-specific TCRs rose after two AZD1222 doses. White British donors predominated, females outnumbered males, and clonal diversity was possibly underestimated.

Germline V CDR1 and CDR2: MNHEY, SMNVEV (reference sequence). Trimming cost V 0 bases and J 4 bases, with 12 bases left between them. CDR3 length: 15 residues. Here immunoSEQ multiplex PCR was the method, and the copy in TCRdb shows in-frame clones only, minus some. There are under 25,000 clones in the sample; roughly 80% occur only once, and 15% to 20% lies in the top ten. This clone has just a few counts. The antigen remains undetermined. The chain combines TRBV27 with TRBJ1-2, with no clear D. The material sequenced was peripheral blood, taken 28 days after the second AZD1222 dose. This sequence was found in an adult who received the AZD1222 COVID-19 vaccine. For the CDR3, the DNA is TGTGCCAGCAGTTTATCCCTGGGCTTCGGCTATGGCTACACCTTC. This codes for CASSLSLGFGYGYTF.